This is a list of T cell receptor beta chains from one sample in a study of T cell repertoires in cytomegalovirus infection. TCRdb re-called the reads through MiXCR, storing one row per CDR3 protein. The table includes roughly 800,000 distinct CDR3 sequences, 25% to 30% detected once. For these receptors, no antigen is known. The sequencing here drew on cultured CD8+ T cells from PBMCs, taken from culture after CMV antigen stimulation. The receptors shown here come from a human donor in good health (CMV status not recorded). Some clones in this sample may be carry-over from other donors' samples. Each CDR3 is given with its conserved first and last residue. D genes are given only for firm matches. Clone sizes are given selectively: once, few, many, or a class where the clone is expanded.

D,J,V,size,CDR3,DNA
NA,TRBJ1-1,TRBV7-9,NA,CASSFSASRNTEAFF,TGTGCCAGCAGCTTTTCGGCCAGCCGGAACACTGAAGCTTTCTTT
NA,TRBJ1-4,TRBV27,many,CASSLKGEKLFF,TGTGCCAGCAGTTTGAAGGGGGAAAAACTGTTTTTT
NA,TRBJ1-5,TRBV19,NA,CASSISVWNQPQHF,TGTGCCAGTAGTATATCGGTTTGGAATCAGCCCCAGCATTTT
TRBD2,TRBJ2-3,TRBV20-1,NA,CSARPSPLTSGGDTQYF,TGCAGTGCTAGACCGTCACCGCTGACTAGCGGGGGAGATACGCAGTATTTT
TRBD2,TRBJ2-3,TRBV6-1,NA,CASIVGGDSFTTDTQYF,TGTGCCAGCATAGTGGGAGGGGACTCATTCACCACAGATACGCAGTATTTT
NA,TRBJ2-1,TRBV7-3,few,CASSDPRGPYNEQFF,TGTGCCAGCAGCGACCCGAGAGGACCCTACAATGAGCAGTTCTTC
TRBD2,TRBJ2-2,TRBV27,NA,CASSLYRFGGETGELFF,TGTGCCAGCAGTTTATATAGGTTCGGGGGGGAAACCGGGGAGCTGTTTTTT
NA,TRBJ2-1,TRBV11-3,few,CASSSPGLPNEQFF,TGTGCCAGCAGCTCACCGGGACTCCCCAATGAGCAGTTCTTC
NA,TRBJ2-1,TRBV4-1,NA,CASSQVKARQDFSSYNEQFF,TGCGCCAGCAGCCAAGTTAAGGCCCGGCAGGACTTTAGCTCCTACAATGAGCAGTTCTTC
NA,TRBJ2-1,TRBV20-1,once,CSARARGANEQFF,TGCAGTGCTAGAGCCCGGGGGGCGAATGAGCAGTTCTTC
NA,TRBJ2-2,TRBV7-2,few,CASSPVPPGELFF,TGTGCCAGCAGCCCTGTCCCTCCCGGGGAGCTGTTTTTT
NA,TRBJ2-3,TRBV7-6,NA,CANSPLSLDNSFPDTQYF,TGTGCCAACAGTCCCTTGAGTCTGGACAATTCATTTCCAGATACGCAGTATTTT
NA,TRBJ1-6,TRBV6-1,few,CASSEEFQRRLGSPLHF,TGTGCCAGCAGTGAAGAGTTTCAGAGACGGCTGGGTTCACCCCTCCACTTT
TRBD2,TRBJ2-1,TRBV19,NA,CASSIEGLAVYNEQFF,TGTGCCAGTAGTATAGAGGGGCTAGCGGTGTATAATGAGCAGTTCTTC
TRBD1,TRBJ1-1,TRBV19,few,CASSMGRGTGITEAFF,TGTGCCAGTAGTATGGGCAGGGGGACAGGTATCACTGAAGCTTTCTTT
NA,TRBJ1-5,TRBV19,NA,CASSIVGSQSNQPQHF,TGTGCCAGTAGTATAGTAGGCAGTCAAAGCAATCAGCCCCAGCATTTT
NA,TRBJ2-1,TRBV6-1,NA,CASSRDILSSYNEQFF,TGTGCCAGCAGTAGAGACATCTTGAGCTCCTACAATGAGCAGTTCTTC
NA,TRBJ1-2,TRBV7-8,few,CASSLETDNYGYTF,TGTGCCAGCAGCTTAGAGACAGATAACTATGGCTACACCTTC
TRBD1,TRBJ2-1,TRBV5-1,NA,CASSRGTGESYNEQFF,TGCGCCAGCAGCAGGGGGACAGGGGAGTCCTACAATGAGCAGTTCTTC
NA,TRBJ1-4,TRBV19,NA,CASSDQQANEKLFF,TGTGCCAGTAGTGATCAACAGGCTAATGAAAAACTGTTTTTT
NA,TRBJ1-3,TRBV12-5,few,CASGPFVSGNTIYF,TGTGCTAGTGGACCCTTCGTCTCTGGAAACACCATATATTTT
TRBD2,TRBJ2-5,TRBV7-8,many,CASSSSGELAGPYGTQYF,TGTGCCAGCAGCTCCTCGGGTGAACTAGCGGGGCCCTATGGGACCCAGTACTTC
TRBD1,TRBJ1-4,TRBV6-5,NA,CASSYGGGYEKLFF,TGTGCCAGCAGTTACGGAGGGGGCTATGAAAAACTGTTTTTT
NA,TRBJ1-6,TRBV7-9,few,CASSPQGIDNSPLHF,TGTGCCAGCAGCCCGCAGGGTATCGATAATTCACCCCTCCACTTT
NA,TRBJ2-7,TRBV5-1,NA,CASSLGTNSYEQYF,TGCGCCAGCAGCTTGGGGACTAACTCCTACGAGCAGTACTTC
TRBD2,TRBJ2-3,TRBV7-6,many,CASSLRSGGALNTQYF,TGTGCCAGCAGCTTAAGGTCGGGGGGGGCATTGAATACGCAGTATTTT
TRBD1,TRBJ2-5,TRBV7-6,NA,CASSCRRQGKETQYF,TGTGCTAGCAGCTGCCGGAGACAGGGGAAAGAGACCCAGTACTTC